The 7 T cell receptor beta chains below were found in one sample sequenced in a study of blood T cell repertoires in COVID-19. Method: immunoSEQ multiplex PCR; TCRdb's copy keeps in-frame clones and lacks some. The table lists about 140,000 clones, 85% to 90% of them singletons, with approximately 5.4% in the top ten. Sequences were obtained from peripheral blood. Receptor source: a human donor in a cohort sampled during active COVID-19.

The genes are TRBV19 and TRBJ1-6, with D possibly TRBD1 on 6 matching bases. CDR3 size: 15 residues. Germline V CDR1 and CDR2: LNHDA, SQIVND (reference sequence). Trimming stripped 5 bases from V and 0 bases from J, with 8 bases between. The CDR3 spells CASSQGSSYNSPLHF. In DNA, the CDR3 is TGTGCCAGTAGTCAGGGGAGCTCCTATAATTCACCCCTCCACTTT.

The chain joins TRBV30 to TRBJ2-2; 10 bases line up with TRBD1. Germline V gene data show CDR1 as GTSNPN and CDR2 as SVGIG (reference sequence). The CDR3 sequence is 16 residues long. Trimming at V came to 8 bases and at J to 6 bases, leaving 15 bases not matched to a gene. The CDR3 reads CARSRQGAEGAGELFF. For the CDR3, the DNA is TGTGCCCGGTCCCGACAGGGGGCGGAGGGCGCCGGGGAGCTGTTTTTT.

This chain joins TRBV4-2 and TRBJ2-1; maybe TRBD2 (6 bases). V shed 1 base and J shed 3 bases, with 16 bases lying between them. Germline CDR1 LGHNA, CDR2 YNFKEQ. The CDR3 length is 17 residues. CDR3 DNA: TGTGCCAGCAGCCAAGGTGGGCTAGCGCAATTCTACAATGAGCAGTTCTTC. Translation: CASSQGGLAQFYNEQFF.

CDR3: CASSSQAGAGTDTQYF. The CDR3 nucleotides read TGTGCCAGCAGTTCTCAAGCGGGAGCAGGTACAGATACGCAGTATTTT. The V gene is TRBV2, the J gene TRBJ2-3, with 8 bases identical to TRBD2. V shed 5 bases, J shed 3 bases, and the junction held 10 bases outside the gene matches. Germline V lookup: CDR1 SNHLY, CDR2 FYNNEI. The CDR3 loop spans 16 amino acids.

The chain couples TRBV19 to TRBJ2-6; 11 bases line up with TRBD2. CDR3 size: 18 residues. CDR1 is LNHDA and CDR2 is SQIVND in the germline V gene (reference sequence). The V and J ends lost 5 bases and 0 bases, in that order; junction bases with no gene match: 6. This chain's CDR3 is CASSSRTSGFSGANVLTF. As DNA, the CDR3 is TGTGCCAGTAGTTCGCGGACTAGCGGGTTCTCTGGGGCCAACGTCCTGACTTTC.

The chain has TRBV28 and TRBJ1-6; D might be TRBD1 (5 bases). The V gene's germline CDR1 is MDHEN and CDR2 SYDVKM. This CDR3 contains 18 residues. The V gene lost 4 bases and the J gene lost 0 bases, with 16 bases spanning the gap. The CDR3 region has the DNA TGTGCCAGCAGTTATGGAAGGACACGCTCCTCCTATAATTCACCCCTCCACTTT. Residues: CASSYGRTRSSYNSPLHF.

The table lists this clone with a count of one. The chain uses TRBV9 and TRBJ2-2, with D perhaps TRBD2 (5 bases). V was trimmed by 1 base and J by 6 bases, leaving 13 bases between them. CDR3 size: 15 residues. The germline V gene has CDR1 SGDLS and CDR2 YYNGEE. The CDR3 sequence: CASSVLPGGAGELFF. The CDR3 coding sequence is TGTGCCAGCAGCGTACTCCCCGGAGGCGCCGGGGAGCTGTTTTTT. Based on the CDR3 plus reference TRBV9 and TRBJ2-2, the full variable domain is DSGVTQTPKHLITATGQRVTLRCSPRSGDLSVYWYQQSLDQGLQFLIQYYNGEERAKGNILERFSAQQFPDLHSELNLSSLELGDSALYFCASSVLPGGAGELFFGEGSRLTVL.